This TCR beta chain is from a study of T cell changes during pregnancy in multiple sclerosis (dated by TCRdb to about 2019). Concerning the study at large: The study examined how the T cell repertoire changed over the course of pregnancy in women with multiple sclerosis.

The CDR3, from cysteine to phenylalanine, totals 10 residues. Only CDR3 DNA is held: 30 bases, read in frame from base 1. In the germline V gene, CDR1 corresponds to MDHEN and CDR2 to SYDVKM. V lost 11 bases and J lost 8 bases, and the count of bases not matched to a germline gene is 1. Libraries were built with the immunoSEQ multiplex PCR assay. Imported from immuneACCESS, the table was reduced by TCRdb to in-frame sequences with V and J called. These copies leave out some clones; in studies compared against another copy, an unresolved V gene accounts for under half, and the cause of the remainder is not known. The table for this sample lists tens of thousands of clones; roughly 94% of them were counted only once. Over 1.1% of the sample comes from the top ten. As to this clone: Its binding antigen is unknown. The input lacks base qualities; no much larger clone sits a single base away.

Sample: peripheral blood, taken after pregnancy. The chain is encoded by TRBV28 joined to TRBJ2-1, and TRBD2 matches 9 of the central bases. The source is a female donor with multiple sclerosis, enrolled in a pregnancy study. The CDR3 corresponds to CACGGDEQFF. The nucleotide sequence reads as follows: TGTGCCTGCGGGGGGGATGAGCAGTTCTTC.